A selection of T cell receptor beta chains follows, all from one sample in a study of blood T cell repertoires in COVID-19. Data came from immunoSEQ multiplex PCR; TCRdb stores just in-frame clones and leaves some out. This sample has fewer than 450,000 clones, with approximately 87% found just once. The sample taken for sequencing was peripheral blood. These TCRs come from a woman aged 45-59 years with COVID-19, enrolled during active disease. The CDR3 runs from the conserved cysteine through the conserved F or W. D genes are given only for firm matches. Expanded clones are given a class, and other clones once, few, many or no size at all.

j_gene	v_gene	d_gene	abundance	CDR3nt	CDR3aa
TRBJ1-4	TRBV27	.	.	TGTGCCAGCAGTTGGCGGGGTTTTGATAATGAAAAACTGTTTTTT	CASSWRGFDNEKLFF
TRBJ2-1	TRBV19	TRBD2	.	TGTGCCAGTAGTTCGAAAGGGACTAGCGGGAGAAATGAGCAGTTCTTC	CASSSKGTSGRNEQFF
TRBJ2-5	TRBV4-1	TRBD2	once	TGCGCCAGCAGCCAAGTGCTAGCGGGAGGTCCGGAGACCCAGTACTTC	CASSQVLAGGPETQYF
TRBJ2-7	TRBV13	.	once	TGTGCCAGCAGCCCGACAGGTGAAAGCTCCTACGAGCAGTACTTC	CASSPTGESSYEQYF
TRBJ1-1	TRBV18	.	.	TGTGCCAGCTCCAGCGCGGGCACTGAAGCTTTCTTT	CASSSAGTEAFF
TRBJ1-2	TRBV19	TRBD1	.	TGTGCCAGTAGTAGGACAGGGCCCTACGGCTACACCTTC	CASSRTGPYGYTF
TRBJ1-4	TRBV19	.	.	TGTGCCAGTAGTTCAAGATACTCGACGGCGGCATTTGAAAAACTGTTTTTT	CASSSRYSTAAFEKLFF
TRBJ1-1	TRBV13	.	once	TGTGCCAGCAGCTTAGCCCTGAGGGCCAGGTCCGGGGGAGCTTTCTTT	CASSLALRARSGGAFF
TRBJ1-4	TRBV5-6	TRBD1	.	TGTGCCAGCAGCCTTACCGGGACAGGGCTTGAAAAACTGTTTTTT	CASSLTGTGLEKLFF
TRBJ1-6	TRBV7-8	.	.	TGTGCCAGCAGCTTTAGTGGTGTGGAGAATTCACCCCTCCACTTT	CASSFSGVENSPLHF
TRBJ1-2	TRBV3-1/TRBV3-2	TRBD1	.	TGTGCCAGCAGCCAAGTCTGGGGGACAGGGGTTAATGGCTACACCTTC	CASSQVWGTGVNGYTF
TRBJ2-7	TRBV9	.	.	TGTGCCAGCAGCCCCCGTGGGTGGGCAGGGGAGCAGTACTTC	CASSPRGWAGEQYF
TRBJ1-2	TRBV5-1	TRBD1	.	TGCGCCAGCAGCTCCTACCAGACAGGGGGCCCCTATGGCTACACCTTC	CASSSYQTGGPYGYTF
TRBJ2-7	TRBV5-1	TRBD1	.	TGCGCCAGTCAAAGGACAGGGGGCGCCTCCTACGAGCAGTACTTC	CASQRTGGASYEQYF
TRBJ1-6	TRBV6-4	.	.	TGTGCCAGCAGTGCTACAGGCGCACTGTCCACTTCACCCCTCCACTTT	CASSATGALSTSPLHF
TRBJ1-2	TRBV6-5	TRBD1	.	TGTGCCAGCAGTTATTCAGGACAGGGCCCCTATGGCTACACCTTC	CASSYSGQGPYGYTF
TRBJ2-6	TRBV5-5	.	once	TGTGCCAGCAGCTTTGGAGCACCCGGCTCTGGGGCCAACGTCCTGACTTTC	CASSFGAPGSGANVLTF
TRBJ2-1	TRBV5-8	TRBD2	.	TGTGCCAGCAGCTTGGAACACCTAGCGGGAGGTTCAGCTAATGAGCAGTTCTTC	CASSLEHLAGGSANEQFF
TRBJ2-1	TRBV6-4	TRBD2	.	TGTGCCAGCAGCGCCGGGACTAGCGGGGCGGGTGAGCAGTTCTTC	CASSAGTSGAGEQFF
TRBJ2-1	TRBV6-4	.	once	TGTGCCAGCAGTGACGACTTTGGGGTGGCAGGGGACTCCTACAATGAGCAGTTCTTC	CASSDDFGVAGDSYNEQFF
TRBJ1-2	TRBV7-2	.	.	TGTGCCAGCAGCTCCGGGGGACCAGCCCACTATGGCTACACCTTC	CASSSGGPAHYGYTF
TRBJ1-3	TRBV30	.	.	TGTGCCTGGACCGCGTTAAACACCATATATTTT	CAWTALNTIYF
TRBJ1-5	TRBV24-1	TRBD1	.	TGTGCCAGTTCAGGGGGCGCATATCAGCCCCAGCATTTT	CASSGGAYQPQHF
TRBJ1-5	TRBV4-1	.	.	TGCGCCAGCAGCGGTGGAGGGGGCAATCAGCCCCAGCATTTT	CASSGGGGNQPQHF
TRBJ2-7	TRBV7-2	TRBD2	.	TGTGCCAGCAGCCCCTCCGGGACTAGCGGGAGTGGATCCTACGAGCAGTACTTC	CASSPSGTSGSGSYEQYF
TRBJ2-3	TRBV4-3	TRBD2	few	TGCGCCAGCAGCCCGACGACTAGCGGGAGGGATACGCAGTATTTT	CASSPTTSGRDTQYF
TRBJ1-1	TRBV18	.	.	TGTGCCAGCTCACCGAGGGTCGACACTGAAGCTTTCTTT	CASSPRVDTEAFF
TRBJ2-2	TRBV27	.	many	TGTGCCAGCAGTTGGGGAGTCGACACCGGGGAGCTGTTTTTT	CASSWGVDTGELFF
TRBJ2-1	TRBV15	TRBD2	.	TGTGCCACCAGCAGAACGGGACTAGCGCCCCACAATGAGCAGTTCTTC	CATSRTGLAPHNEQFF
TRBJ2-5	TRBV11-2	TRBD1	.	TGTGCCAGCAGCCCCGGACAGGGGTTAAGTGAGACCCAGTACTTC	CASSPGQGLSETQYF
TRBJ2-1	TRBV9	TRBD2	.	TGTGCCAGCAGCGCTGGACTAGCGGGAGGGGGTGAGCAGTTCTTC	CASSAGLAGGGEQFF
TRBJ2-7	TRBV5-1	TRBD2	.	TGCGCCAGCAGCTTGGTTGGCGGGAGCTCCTACGAGCAGTACTTC	CASSLVGGSSYEQYF
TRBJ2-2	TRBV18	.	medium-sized	TGTGCCAGCTCACCCGACAGCGGGGAGCTGTTTTTT	CASSPDSGELFF
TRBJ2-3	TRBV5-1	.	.	TGCGCCAGCAGCTTGGGGATCGACACCGCCTCAGATACGCAGTATTTT	CASSLGIDTASDTQYF
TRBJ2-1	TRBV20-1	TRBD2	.	TGCAGTGCGAGTAGCGGGAGGGGACACTCCTACAATGAGCAGTTCTTC	CSASSGRGHSYNEQFF
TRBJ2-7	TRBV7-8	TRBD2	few	TGTGCCAGCAGCTCTCTAGCGGTTAGCTCCTACGAGCAGTACTTC	CASSSLAVSSYEQYF
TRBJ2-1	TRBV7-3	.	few	TGTGCCAGCAGGTCGCCGGCGGGGAGTAGCGAGCAGTTCTTC	CASRSPAGSSEQFF
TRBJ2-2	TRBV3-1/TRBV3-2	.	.	TGTGCCAGCAGCCATAACCAGGTCCCCCGTAGCACCGGGGAGCTGTTTTTT	CASSHNQVPRSTGELFF